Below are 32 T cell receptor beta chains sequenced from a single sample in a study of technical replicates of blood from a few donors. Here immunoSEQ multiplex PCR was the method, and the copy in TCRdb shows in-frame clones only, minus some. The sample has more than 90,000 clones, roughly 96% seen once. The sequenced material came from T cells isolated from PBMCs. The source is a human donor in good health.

This CDR3 is CASQFSGGTVDTQYF. As DNA, the CDR3 is TGTGCCAGCCAATTTAGCGGGGGGACCGTAGATACGCAGTATTTT. The rearrangement joins TRBV2 to TRBJ2-3, with TRBD2 identical over 10 bases. V shed 8 bases, J shed 5 bases, and the junction held 10 bases outside the gene matches. CDR1 and CDR2 (germline): SNHLY, FYNNEI. CDR3 length: 15 amino acids.

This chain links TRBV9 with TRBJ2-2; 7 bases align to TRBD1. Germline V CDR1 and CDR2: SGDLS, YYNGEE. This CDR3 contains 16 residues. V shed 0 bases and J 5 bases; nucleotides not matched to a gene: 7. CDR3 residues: CASSVETGELTGELFF. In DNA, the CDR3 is TGTGCCAGCAGCGTAGAAACAGGGGAATTAACCGGGGAGCTGTTTTTT.

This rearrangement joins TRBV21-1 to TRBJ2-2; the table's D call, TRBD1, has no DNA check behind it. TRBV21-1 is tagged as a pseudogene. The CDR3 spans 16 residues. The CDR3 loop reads CASSKIARGYTGELFF. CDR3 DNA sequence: TGTGCCAGCAGCAAAATCGCCAGGGGGTACACCGGGGAGCTGTTTTTT.

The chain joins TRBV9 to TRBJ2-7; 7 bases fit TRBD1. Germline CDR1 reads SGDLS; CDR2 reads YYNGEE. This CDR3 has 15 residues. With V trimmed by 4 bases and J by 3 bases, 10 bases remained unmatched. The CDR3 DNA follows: TGTGCCAGCAGCACCCACCCGGGACAGAACTACGAGCAGTACTTC. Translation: CASSTHPGQNYEQYF.

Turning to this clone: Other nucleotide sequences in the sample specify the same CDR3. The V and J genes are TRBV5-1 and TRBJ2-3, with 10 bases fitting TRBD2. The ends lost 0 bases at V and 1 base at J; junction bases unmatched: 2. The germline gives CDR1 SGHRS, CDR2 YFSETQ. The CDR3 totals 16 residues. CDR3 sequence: CASSLGTSGGTDTQYF. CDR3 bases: TGCGCCAGCAGCTTGGGAACTAGCGGGGGCACAGATACGCAGTATTTT.

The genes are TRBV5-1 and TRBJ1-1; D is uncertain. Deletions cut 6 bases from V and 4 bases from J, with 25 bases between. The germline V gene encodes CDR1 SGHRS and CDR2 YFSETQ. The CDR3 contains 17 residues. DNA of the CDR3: TGCGCCAGCAAATCGAGCGGGCCCCTTAACGTGGGCACTGAAGCTTTCTTT. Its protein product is CASKSSGPLNVGTEAFF.

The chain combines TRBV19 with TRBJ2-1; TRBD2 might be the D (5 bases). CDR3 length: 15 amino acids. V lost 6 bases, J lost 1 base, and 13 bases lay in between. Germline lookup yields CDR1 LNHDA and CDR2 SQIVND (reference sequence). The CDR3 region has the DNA TGTGCCAGTAGCCCGGGGAGAGGGTCCTACAATGAGCAGTTCTTC. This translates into CASSPGRGSYNEQFF.

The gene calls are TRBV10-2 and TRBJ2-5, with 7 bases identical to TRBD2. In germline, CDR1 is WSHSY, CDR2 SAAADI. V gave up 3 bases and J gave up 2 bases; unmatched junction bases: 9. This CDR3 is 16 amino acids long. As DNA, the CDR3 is TGCGCCAGCAGTGAAGCCCAGCGGGGATATCAAGAGACCCAGTACTTC. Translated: CASSEAQRGYQETQYF.

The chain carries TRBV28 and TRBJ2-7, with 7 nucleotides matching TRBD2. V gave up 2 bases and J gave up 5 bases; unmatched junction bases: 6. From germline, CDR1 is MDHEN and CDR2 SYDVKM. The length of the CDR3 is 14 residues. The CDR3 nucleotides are TGTGCCAGCAGTTTAGGCGGGGGAGCGCACGAGCAGTACTTC. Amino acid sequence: CASSLGGGAHEQYF.

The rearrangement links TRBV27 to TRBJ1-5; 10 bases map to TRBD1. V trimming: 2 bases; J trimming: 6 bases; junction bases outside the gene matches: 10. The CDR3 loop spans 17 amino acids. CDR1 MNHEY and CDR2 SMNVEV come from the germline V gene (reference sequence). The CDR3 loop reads CASSLQTGGSYGQPQHF. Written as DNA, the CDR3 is TGTGCCAGCAGTTTACAGACAGGGGGCTCATACGGTCAGCCCCAGCATTTT.

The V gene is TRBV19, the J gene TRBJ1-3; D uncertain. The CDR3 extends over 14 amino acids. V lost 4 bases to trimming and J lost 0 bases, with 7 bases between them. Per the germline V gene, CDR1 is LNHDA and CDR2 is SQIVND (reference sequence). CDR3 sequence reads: CASSTKSSGNTIYF. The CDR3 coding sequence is TGTGCCAGTAGTACCAAGAGCTCTGGAAACACCATATATTTT.

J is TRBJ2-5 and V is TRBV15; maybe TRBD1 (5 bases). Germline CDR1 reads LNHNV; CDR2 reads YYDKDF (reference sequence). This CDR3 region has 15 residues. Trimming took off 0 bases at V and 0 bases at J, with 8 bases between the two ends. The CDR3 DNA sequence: TGTGCCACCAGCAGAGATGGGGCCAACCAAGAGACCCAGTACTTC. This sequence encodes CATSRDGANQETQYF. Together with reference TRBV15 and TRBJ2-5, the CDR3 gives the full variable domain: DAMVIQNPRYQVTQFGKPVTLSCSQTLNHNVMYWYQQKSSQAPKLLFHYYDKDFNNEADTPDNFQSRRPNTSFCFLDIRSPGLGDTAMYLCATSRDGANQETQYFGPGTRLLVL.

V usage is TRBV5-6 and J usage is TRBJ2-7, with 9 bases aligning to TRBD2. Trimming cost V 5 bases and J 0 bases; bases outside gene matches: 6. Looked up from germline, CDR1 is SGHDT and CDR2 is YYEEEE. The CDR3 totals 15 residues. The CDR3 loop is CASSWGTSNSYEQYF. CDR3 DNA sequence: TGTGCCAGCAGTTGGGGGACTAGCAACTCCTACGAGCAGTACTTC.

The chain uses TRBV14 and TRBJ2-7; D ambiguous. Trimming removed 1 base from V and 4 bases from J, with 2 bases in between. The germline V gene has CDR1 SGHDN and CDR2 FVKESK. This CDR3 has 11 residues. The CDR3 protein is CASSQAYEQYF. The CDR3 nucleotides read TGTGCCAGCAGCCAAGCTTACGAGCAGTACTTC.

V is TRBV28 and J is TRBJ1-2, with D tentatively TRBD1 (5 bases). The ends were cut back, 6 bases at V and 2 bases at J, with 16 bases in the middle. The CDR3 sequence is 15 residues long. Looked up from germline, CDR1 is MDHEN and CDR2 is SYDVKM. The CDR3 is CASSFMGRGNYGYTF. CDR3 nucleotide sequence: TGTGCCAGCAGCTTTATGGGGCGGGGGAACTATGGCTACACCTTC.

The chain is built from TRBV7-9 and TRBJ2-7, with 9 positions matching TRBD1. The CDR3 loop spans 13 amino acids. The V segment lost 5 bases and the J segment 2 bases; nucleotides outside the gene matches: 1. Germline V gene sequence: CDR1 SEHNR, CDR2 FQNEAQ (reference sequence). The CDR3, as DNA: TGTGCCAGCAGCAGGGACAGGGCCTACGAGCAGTACTTC. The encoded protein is CASSRDRAYEQYF.

Here the CDR3 DNA reads TGTGCCAGCAGTTATTCCAGGGGGAGTGAGCAGTTCTTC. Its protein is CASSYSRGSEQFF. The V and J genes are TRBV27 and TRBJ2-1; 7 nucleotides match TRBD1. Germline V gene sequence: CDR1 MNHEY, CDR2 SMNVEV (reference sequence). CDR3 length: 13 amino acids. The J segment lost 9 bases and the V segment lost 4 bases, leaving 6 bases of the junction unmatched.

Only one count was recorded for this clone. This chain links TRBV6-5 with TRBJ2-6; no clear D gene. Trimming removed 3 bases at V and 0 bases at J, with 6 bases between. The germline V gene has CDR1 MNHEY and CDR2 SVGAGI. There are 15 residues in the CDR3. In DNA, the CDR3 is TGTGCCAGCAGTTATAAGCCCTCTGGGGCCAACGTCCTGACTTTC. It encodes CASSYKPSGANVLTF.

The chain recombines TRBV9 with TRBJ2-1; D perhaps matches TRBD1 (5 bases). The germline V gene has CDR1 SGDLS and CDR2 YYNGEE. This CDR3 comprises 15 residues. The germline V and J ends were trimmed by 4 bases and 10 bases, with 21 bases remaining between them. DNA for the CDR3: TGTGCCAGCAGCATTCCCGGGTCCCGGCCAGGGGAGCAGTTCTTC. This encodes CASSIPGSRPGEQFF.

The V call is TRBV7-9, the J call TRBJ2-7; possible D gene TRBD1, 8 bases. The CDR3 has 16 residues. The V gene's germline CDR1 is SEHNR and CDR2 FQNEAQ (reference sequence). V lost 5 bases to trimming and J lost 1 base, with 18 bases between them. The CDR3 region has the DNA TGTGCCAGCAGCACGGCACAGGGGGGGTTTTCCTACGAGCAGTACTTC. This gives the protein CASSTAQGGFSYEQYF.

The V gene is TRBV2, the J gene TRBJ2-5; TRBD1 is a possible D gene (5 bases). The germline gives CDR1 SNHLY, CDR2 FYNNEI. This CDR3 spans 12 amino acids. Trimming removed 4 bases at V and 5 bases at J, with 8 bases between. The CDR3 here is CASSGAGETQYF. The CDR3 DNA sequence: TGTGCCAGCAGTGGGGCAGGGGAGACCCAGTACTTC.

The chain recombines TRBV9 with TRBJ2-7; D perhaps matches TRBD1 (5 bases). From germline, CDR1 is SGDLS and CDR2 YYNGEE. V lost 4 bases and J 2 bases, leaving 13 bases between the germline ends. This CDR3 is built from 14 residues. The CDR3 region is CASSPRGGTYEQYF. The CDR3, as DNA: TGTGCCAGCAGCCCAAGGGGTGGGACCTACGAGCAGTACTTC.

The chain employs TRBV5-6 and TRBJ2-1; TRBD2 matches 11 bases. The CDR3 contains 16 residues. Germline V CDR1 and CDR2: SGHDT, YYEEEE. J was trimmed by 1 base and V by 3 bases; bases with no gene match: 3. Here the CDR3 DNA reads TGTGCCAGCAGCTCTCTAGCGGGAGGTTCCTACAATGAGCAGTTCTTC. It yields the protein CASSSLAGGSYNEQFF.

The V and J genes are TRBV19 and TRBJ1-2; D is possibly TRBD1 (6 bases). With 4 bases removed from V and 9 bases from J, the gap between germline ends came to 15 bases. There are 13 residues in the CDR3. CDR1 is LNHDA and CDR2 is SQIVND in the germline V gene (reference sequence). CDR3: CASSNSQDRSYTF. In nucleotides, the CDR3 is TGTGCCAGTAGTAACAGCCAGGACAGAAGCTACACCTTC.

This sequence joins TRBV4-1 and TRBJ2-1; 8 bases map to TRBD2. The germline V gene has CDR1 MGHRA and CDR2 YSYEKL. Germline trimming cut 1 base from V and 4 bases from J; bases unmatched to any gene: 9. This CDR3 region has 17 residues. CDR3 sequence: CASSQGSSGTRYNEQFF. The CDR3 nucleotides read TGCGCCAGCAGCCAAGGTAGTAGCGGGACCAGATACAATGAGCAGTTCTTC.

The CDR3: CASSPSSGQSSYEQYF. CDR3 bases: TGTGCCAGCTCACCTAGCAGCGGACAGAGCAGCTACGAGCAGTACTTC. The chain combines TRBV18 with TRBJ2-7; TRBD1 might be the D (6 bases). The CDR3 loop spans 16 amino acids. The ends were cut back, 3 bases at V and 3 bases at J, with 18 bases in the middle. The V gene's germline CDR1 is KGHSH and CDR2 LQKENI.

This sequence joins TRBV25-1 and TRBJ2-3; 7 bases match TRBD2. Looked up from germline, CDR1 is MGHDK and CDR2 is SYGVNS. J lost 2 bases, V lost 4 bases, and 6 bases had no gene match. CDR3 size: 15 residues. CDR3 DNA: TGTGCCAGCAGTGTGTACGGGAGGAACACAGATACGCAGTATTTT. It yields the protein CASSVYGRNTDTQYF.

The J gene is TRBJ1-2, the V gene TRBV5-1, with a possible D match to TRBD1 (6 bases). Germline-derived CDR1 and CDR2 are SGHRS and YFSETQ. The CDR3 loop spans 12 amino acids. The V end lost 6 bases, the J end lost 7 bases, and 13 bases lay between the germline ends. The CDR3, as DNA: TGCGCCAGCAAACTGGACAGAAGTGGCTACACCTTC. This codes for CASKLDRSGYTF.

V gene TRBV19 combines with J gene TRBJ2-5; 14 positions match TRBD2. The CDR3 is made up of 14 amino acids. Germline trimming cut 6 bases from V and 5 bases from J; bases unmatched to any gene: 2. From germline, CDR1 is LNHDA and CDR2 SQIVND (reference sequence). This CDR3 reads CASRGLAGDETQYF. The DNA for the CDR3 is TGTGCCAGTAGGGGACTAGCGGGAGATGAGACCCAGTACTTC.

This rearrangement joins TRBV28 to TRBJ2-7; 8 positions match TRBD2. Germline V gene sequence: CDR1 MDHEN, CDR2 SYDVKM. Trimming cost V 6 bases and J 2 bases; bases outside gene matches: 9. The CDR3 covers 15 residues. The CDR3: CASSPGLGNAYEQYF. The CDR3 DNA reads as TGTGCCAGCAGCCCGGGACTAGGAAATGCCTACGAGCAGTACTTC.

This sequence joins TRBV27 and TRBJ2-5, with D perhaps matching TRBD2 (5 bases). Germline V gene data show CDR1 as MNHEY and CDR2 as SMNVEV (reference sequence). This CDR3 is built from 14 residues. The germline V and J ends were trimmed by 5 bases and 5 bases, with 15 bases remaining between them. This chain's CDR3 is CASSADDGGETQYF. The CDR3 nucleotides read TGTGCCAGCAGTGCCGACGACGGAGGTGAGACCCAGTACTTC.

The CDR3 DNA reads TGTGCCAGCAGTTGGGGACAGCTTAATGAAAAACTGTTTTTT. This codes for CASSWGQLNEKLFF. This chain joins TRBV5-4 and TRBJ1-4, with TRBD1 matching over 7 bases. This CDR3 is built from 14 residues. The V segment lost 5 bases and the J segment 4 bases; nucleotides outside the gene matches: 5. Germline V gives CDR1 SGHNT, CDR2 YYREEE (reference sequence).